This TCR beta chain comes out of a study of cytomegalovirus exposure and HLA in healthy donors. Measured with immunoSEQ multiplex PCR; TCRdb has only the in-frame clones, and not every one. The sample includes 71,000 or so clones, 94% seen only once; the top ten take 3% to 4%. Germline CDR1 reads SGHRS; CDR2 reads YFSETQ. Trimming removed 0 bases from V and 1 base from J; junction bases left unmatched: 3. The CDR3 runs to 16 residues. Whole-study findings and limits: Across donors, most TCRs were seen rarely, yet some public ones were widespread. First-cohort TCR clusters were later found to tend to co-occur in the roughly 120 validation repertoires.

Worth noting for this clone: Antigen: not known.

The sequence was collected from a woman aged 18-29 years in good health and CMV-seropositive. The genes are TRBV5-1 and TRBJ2-2; 7 nucleotides match TRBD2. Sequencing was done on a sample of PBMCs. The CDR3 DNA sequence: TGCGCCAGCAGCTTGGCCGGCGGGGGGAACACCGGGGAGCTGTTTTTT. It translates to CASSLAGGGNTGELFF.